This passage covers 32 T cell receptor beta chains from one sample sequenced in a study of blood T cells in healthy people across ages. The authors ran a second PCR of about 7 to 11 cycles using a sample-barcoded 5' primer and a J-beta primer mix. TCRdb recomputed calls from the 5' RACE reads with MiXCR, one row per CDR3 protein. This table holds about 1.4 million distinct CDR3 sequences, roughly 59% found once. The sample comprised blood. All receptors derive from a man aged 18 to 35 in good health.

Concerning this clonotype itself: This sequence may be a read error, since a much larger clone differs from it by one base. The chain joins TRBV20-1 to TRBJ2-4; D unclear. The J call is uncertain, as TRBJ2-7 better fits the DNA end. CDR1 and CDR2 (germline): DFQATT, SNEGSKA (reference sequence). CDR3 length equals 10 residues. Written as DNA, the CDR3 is TGCAGTGCTAGTTGCTACGAGCAGTACTTC. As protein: CSASCYEQYF.

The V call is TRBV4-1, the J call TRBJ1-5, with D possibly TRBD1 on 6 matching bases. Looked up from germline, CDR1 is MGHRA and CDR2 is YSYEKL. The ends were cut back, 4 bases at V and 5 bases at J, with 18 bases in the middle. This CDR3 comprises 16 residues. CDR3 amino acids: CASSPQGTGRDQPQHF. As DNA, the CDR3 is TGCGCCAGCAGCCCCCAAGGCACAGGGCGCGATCAGCCCCAGCATTTT.

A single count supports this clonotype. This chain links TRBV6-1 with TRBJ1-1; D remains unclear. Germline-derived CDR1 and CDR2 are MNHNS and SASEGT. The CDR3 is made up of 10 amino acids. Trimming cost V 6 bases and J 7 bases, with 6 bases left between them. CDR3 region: CASREYEAFF. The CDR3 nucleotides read TGTGCCAGCAGAGAATATGAAGCTTTCTTT.

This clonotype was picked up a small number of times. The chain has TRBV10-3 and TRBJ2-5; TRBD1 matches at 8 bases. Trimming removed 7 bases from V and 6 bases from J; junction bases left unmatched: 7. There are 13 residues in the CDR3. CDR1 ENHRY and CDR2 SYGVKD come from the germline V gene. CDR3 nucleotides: TGTGCCATCACAGGGGGCGCGGAACAGACCCAGTACTTC. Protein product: CAITGGAEQTQYF.

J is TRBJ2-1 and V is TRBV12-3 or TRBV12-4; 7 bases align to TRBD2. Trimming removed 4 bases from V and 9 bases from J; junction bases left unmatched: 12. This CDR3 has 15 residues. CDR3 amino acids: CASSSGTREGGEQFF. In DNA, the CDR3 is TGTGCCAGCAGTTCTGGTACGAGGGAGGGCGGTGAGCAGTTCTTC.

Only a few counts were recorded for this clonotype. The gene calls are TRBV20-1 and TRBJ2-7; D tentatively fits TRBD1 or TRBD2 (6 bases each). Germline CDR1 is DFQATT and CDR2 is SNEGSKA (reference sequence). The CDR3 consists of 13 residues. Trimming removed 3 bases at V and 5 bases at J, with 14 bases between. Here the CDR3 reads CSARDRGANEQYF. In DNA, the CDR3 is TGCAGTGCTAGGGATAGGGGGGCAAACGAGCAGTACTTC.

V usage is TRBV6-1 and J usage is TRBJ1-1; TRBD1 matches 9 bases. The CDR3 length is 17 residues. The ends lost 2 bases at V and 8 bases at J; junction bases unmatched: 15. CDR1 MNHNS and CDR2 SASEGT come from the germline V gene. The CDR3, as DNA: TGTGCCAGCAGTGAATTATTTAGAGGACAGGGGTTTTCGGAAGCTTTCTTT. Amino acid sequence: CASSELFRGQGFSEAFF.

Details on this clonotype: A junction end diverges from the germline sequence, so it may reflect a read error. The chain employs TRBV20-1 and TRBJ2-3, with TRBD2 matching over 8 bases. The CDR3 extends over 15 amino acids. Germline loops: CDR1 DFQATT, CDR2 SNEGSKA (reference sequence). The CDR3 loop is CSASGRVIGTDTQYF. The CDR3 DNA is TGCAGTGCTAGCGGGAGGGTTATAGGAACAGACACGCAGTATTTT.

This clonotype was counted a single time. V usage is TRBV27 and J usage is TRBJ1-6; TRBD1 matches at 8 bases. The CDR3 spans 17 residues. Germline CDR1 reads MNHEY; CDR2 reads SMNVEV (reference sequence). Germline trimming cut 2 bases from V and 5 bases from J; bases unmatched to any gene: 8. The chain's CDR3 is CASSLQGARGNNSPLHF. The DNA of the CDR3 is TGTGCCAGCAGTTTACAGGGGGCTAGGGGAAATAATTCACCCCTCCACTTT.

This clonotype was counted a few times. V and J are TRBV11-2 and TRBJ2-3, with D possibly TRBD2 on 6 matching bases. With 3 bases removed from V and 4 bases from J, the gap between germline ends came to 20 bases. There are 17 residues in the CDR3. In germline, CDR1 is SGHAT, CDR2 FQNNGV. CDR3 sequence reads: CASSFPGLLSASDTQYF. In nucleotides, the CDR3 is TGTGCCAGCAGCTTCCCGGGACTGTTATCTGCATCAGATACGCAGTATTTT.

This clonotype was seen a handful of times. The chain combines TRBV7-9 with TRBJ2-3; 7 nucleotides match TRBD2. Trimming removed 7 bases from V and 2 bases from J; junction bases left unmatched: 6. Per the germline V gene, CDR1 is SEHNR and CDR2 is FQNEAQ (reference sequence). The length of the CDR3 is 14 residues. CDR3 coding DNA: TGTGCCAGCAACGCGGGACTAACCACAGATACGCAGTATTTT. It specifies CASNAGLTTDTQYF.

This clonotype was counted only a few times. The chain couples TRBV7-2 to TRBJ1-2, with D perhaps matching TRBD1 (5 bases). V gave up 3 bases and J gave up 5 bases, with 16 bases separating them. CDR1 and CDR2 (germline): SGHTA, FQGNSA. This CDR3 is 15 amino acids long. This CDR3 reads CASSLVPPGLYGYTF. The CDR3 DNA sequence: TGTGCCAGCAGCTTGGTCCCTCCGGGGCTGTATGGCTACACCTTC.

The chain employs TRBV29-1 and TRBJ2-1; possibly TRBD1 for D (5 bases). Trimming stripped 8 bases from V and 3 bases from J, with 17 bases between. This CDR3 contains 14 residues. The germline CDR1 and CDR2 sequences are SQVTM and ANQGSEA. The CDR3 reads CSHTGQEVYNEQFF. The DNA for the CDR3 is TGCAGCCATACCGGACAAGAGGTCTACAATGAGCAGTTCTTC.

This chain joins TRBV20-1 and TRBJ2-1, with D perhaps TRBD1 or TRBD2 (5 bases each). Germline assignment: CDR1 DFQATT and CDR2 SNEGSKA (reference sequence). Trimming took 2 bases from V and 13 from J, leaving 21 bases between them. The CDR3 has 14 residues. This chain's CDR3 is CSARTDRLGETQFF. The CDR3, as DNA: TGCAGTGCTAGAACGGACCGGTTAGGGGAGACCCAGTTCTTC.

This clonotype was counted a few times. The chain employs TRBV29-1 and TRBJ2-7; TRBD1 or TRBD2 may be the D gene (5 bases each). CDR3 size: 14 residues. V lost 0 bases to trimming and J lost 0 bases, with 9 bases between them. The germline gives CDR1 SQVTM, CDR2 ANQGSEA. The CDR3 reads CSVEDRGGSYEQYF. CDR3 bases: TGCAGCGTTGAAGATCGGGGCGGCTCCTACGAGCAGTACTTC.

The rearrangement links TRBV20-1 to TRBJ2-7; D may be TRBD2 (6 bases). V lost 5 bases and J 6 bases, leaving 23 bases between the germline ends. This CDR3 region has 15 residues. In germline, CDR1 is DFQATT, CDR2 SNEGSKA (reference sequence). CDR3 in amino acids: CSAYPGHGSIGEQYF. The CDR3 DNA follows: TGCAGTGCTTACCCCGGGCACGGGAGTATCGGCGAGCAGTACTTC.

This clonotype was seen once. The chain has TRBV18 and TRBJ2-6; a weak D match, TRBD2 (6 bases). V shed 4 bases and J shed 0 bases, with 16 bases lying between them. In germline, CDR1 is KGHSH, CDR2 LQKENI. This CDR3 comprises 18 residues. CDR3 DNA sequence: TGTGCCAGCTCACGACTCGGGGGAAGTAGCTCTGGGGCCAACGTCCTGACTTTC. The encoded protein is CASSRLGGSSSGANVLTF.

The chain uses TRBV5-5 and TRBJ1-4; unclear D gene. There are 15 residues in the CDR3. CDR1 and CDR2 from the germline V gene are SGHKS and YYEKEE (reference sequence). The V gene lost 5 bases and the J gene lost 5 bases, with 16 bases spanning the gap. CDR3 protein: CASSPGPRSNEKLFF. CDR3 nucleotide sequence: TGTGCCAGCAGTCCCGGGCCCCGAAGCAATGAAAAACTGTTTTTT.

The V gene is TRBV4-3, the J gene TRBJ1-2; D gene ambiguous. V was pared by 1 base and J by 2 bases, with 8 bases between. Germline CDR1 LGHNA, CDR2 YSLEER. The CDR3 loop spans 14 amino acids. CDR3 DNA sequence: TGCGCCAGCAGCCAAGTCGAACAGAACTATGGCTACACCTTC. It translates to CASSQVEQNYGYTF.

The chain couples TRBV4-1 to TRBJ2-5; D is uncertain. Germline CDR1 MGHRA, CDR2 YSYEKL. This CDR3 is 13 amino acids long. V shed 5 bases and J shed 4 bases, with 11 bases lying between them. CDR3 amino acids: CASSSILVETQYF. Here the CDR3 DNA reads TGCGCCAGCAGCTCAATTTTGGTAGAGACCCAGTACTTC.

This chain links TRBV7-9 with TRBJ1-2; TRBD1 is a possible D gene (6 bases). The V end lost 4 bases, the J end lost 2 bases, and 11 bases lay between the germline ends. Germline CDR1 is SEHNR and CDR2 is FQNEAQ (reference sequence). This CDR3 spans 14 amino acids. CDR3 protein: CASSSGTPNYGYTF. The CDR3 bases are TGTGCCAGCAGCTCCGGGACACCGAACTATGGCTACACCTTC.

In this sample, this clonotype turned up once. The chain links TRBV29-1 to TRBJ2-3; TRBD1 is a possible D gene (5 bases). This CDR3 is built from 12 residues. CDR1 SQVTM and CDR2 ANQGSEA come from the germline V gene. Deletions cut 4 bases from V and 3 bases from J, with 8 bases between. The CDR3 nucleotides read TGCAGCGTTGGACAGATAACAGATACGCAGTATTTT. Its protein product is CSVGQITDTQYF.

The CDR3 region is CASSPGAWTYNEQFF. In DNA form, the CDR3 reads TGTGCCAGCAGCCCCGGGGCATGGACCTACAATGAGCAGTTCTTC. J is TRBJ2-1 and V is TRBV4-2; D could derive from TRBD1 or TRBD2 (5 bases each). This CDR3 contains 15 residues. In germline, CDR1 is LGHNA, CDR2 YNFKEQ. Trimming took 4 bases from V and 2 from J, leaving 12 bases between them.

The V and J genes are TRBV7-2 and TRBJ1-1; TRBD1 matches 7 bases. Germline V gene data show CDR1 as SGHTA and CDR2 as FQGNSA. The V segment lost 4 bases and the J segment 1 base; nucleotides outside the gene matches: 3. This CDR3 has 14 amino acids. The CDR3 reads CASSSQGGNTEAFF. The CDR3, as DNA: TGTGCCAGCAGCTCTCAGGGGGGGAACACTGAAGCTTTCTTT.

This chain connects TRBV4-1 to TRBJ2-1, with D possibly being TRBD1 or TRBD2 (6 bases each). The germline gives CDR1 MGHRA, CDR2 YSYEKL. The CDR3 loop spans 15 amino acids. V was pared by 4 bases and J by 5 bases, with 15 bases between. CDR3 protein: CASSLRGVSNNEQFF. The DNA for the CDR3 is TGCGCCAGCAGCCTAAGGGGGGTGAGCAACAATGAGCAGTTCTTC.

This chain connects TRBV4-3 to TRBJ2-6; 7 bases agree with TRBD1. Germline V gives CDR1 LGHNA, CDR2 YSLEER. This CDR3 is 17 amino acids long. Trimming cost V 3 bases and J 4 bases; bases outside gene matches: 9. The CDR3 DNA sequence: TGCGCCAGCAGCCAGGGGACAGTCGTTTCGGGGGCCAACGTCCTGACTTTC. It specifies CASSQGTVVSGANVLTF.

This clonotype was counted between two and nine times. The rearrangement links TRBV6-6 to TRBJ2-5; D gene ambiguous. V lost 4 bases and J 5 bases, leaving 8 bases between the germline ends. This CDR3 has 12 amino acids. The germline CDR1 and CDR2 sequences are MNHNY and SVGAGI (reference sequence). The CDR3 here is CASSSNGETQYF. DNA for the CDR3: TGTGCCAGCAGTTCCAACGGGGAGACCCAGTACTTC.

CDR3 sequence reads: CASSYRGLAGAYNEQFF. The CDR3 nucleotides read TGTGCCAGCAGTTACCGGGGACTAGCGGGAGCCTACAATGAGCAGTTCTTC. This rearrangement joins TRBV6-5 to TRBJ2-1; TRBD2 agrees at 14 bases. Germline lookup yields CDR1 MNHEY and CDR2 SVGAGI. V gave up 2 bases and J gave up 2 bases; unmatched junction bases: 2. The CDR3 sequence is 17 residues long.

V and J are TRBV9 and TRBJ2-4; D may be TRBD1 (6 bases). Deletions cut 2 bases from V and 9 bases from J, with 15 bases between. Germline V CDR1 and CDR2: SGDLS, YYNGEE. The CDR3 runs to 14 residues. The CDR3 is CASSVSRGRGIQYF. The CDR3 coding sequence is TGTGCCAGCAGCGTCTCCAGGGGCCGCGGCATTCAGTACTTC.

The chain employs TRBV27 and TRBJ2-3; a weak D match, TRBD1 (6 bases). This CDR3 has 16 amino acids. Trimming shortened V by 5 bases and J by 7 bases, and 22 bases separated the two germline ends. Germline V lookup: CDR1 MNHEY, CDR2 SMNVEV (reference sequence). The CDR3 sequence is CASSKLQGPLINTQYF. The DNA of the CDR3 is TGTGCCAGCAGTAAATTACAGGGCCCACTCATTAATACGCAGTATTTT.

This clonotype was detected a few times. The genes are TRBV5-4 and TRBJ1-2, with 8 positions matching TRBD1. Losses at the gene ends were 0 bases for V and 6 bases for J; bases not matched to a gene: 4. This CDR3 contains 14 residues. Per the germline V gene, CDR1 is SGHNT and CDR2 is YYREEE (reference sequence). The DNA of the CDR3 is TGTGCCAGCAGCTTGGTGGGACAGGTTGATGGCTACACCTTC. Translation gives CASSLVGQVDGYTF.

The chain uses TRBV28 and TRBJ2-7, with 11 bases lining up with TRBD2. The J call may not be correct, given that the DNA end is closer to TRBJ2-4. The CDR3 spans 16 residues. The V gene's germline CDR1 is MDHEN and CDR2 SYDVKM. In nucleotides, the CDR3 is TGTGCCAGCAGCCCCGGGACTAGCGGTACTAAAAACATTCAGTACTTC. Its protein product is CASSPGTSGTKNIQYF.